The 28 T cell receptor beta chains below come from one sample, sequenced in a study of cytomegalovirus exposure and HLA in healthy donors. A multiplex PCR was run with 60 Vbeta primers and 13 Jbeta primers. Only in-frame clones appear in the TCRdb table, and some are missing; sequencing was by immunoSEQ multiplex PCR. The sample has roughly 160,000 clones; approximately 73% are singletons. Sequenced input: PBMCs. The receptors come from a woman aged 18-35 years in good health and CMV-seropositive.

V and J are TRBV10-3 and TRBJ2-5; 9 bases align to TRBD1. Trimming cost V 4 bases and J 4 bases; bases outside gene matches: 7. Germline CDR1 and CDR2: ENHRY and SYGVKD. The CDR3 spans 15 residues. The chain's CDR3 is CAISGGDREGETQYF. CDR3 DNA sequence: TGTGCCATCAGTGGGGGGGACAGGGAGGGAGAGACCCAGTACTTC.

This chain joins TRBV9 and TRBJ1-2; 9 bases map to TRBD1. The CDR3 extends over 13 amino acids. V shed 6 bases and J 8 bases; nucleotides not matched to a gene: 8. Germline V CDR1 and CDR2: SGDLS, YYNGEE. CDR3 region: CASTTKDRGGYTF. In nucleotides, the CDR3 is TGTGCCAGCACCACCAAGGACAGGGGCGGCTACACCTTC.

V is TRBV9 and J is TRBJ1-1, with TRBD1 identical over 8 bases. This CDR3 contains 14 residues. Germline V CDR1 and CDR2: SGDLS, YYNGEE. V shed 0 bases, J shed 4 bases, and the junction held 2 bases outside the gene matches. The CDR3 spells CASSVGQGATEAFF. The CDR3 bases are TGTGCCAGCAGCGTAGGGCAGGGGGCCACTGAAGCTTTCTTT.

The chain links TRBV18 to TRBJ2-5; 12 bases align to TRBD2. The V and J ends lost 0 bases and 5 bases, in that order; junction bases with no gene match: 4. This CDR3 contains 16 residues. Germline V gives CDR1 KGHSH, CDR2 LQKENI. As DNA, the CDR3 is TGTGCCAGCTCACCACCCCTAGCGGGGGGGGACGAGACCCAGTACTTC. As protein: CASSPPLAGGDETQYF.

This rearrangement joins TRBV6-5 to TRBJ1-2; D remains ambiguous. Deletions cut 6 bases from V and 1 base from J, with 9 bases between. Per germline, CDR1 MNHEY and CDR2 SVGAGI. The CDR3 length is 13 residues. The CDR3 DNA reads TGTGCCAGCAGCCCCAGGAATAACTATGGCTACACCTTC. Amino acids: CASSPRNNYGYTF.

The genes are TRBV2 and TRBJ2-1; 10 bases fit TRBD1. Germline CDR1 reads SNHLY; CDR2 reads FYNNEI. This CDR3 contains 16 residues. V shed 7 bases and J 6 bases; nucleotides not matched to a gene: 12. The DNA for the CDR3 is TGTGCCAGCACCCTTCAGGGGGACAGGGGTGGCAATGAGCAGTTCTTC. It codes for CASTLQGDRGGNEQFF.

V and J are TRBV4-3 and TRBJ1-1; D unresolved. The CDR3 is 13 amino acids. Trimming removed 0 bases from V and 5 bases from J, with 7 bases in between. Germline V gene lookup returns CDR1 LGHNA and CDR2 YSLEER. CDR3 in amino acids: CASSQDRETEAFF. CDR3 nucleotide sequence: TGCGCCAGCAGCCAAGATCGGGAGACTGAAGCTTTCTTT.

As concerns this clone: The junction and the germline gene differ at one end; a read error may be behind it. The rearrangement uses TRBV7-2 and TRBJ2-2; 8 bases are shared with TRBD2. There are 18 residues in the CDR3. Germline V gene data show CDR1 as SGHTA and CDR2 as FQGNSA. CDR3 nucleotides: TGTGCCAGCGGCTTAAATCCGGGCGGGGGGACGAACACCGGGGAGCTGTTTTTT. Translating it yields CASGLNPGGGTNTGELFF.

The chain carries TRBV28 and TRBJ1-1, with 7 bases matching TRBD1. The CDR3 is 13 residues long. Germline lookup yields CDR1 MDHEN and CDR2 SYDVKM. V shed 8 bases, J shed 4 bases, and the junction held 7 bases outside the gene matches. As DNA, the CDR3 is TGTGCCAGCCTCGGGACAGAGAGCACTGAAGCTTTCTTT. Translating it yields CASLGTESTEAFF.

In its sample, this clone was seen a few times. The chain joins TRBV27 to TRBJ1-1, with D maybe TRBD1 (6 bases). The CDR3 consists of 15 residues. In germline, CDR1 is MNHEY, CDR2 SMNVEV (reference sequence). V lost 4 bases to trimming and J lost 3 bases, with 15 bases between them. The CDR3 is CASSWGWGQHTEAFF. The CDR3 DNA sequence: TGTGCCAGCAGTTGGGGATGGGGACAACACACTGAAGCTTTCTTT.

The chain joins TRBV28 to TRBJ2-1; D uncertain. V gave up 2 bases and J gave up 6 bases, with 14 bases separating them. The CDR3 covers 15 residues. Germline CDR1 reads MDHEN; CDR2 reads SYDVKM. DNA of the CDR3: TGTGCCAGCAGTTTAAATCCCGCCCTACCCAATGAGCAGTTCTTC. This gives the protein CASSLNPALPNEQFF.

This clone appeared once. V gene TRBV19 combines with J gene TRBJ2-4; TRBD1 matches at 9 bases. CDR1 is LNHDA, CDR2 SQIVND, per germline (reference sequence). The CDR3 runs 19 residues. V was clipped by 1 base and J by 0 bases; unmatched bases: 10. CDR3 bases: TGTGCCAGTAGTATAGTCCCCTTGACAGGGGGTCTAGCCAAAAACATTCAGTACTTC. As protein: CASSIVPLTGGLAKNIQYF.

The J gene is TRBJ2-5, the V gene TRBV6-6, with 13 bases matching TRBD2. This CDR3 has 14 amino acids. Germline-derived CDR1 and CDR2 are MNHNY and SVGAGI (reference sequence). The V gene end was trimmed by 0 bases and the J gene end by 11 bases; junction bases not matched to a gene: 3. The CDR3 protein is CASSYSTSGGRQYF. DNA for the CDR3: TGTGCCAGCAGTTACTCGACTAGCGGGGGGAGGCAGTACTTC.

This clone appeared a few times. The chain couples TRBV5-4 to TRBJ1-2; the D gene is possibly TRBD1 (6 bases). With 1 base removed from V and 3 bases from J, the gap between germline ends came to 7 bases. This CDR3 region has 13 residues. Germline V lookup: CDR1 SGHNT, CDR2 YYREEE (reference sequence). CDR3 in amino acids: CASSLNRDYGYTF. CDR3 bases: TGTGCCAGCAGCTTGAACAGGGACTATGGCTACACCTTC.

This clone has a single count. The chain links TRBV5-1 to TRBJ2-5, with a tentative D call TRBD2 (7 bases). This CDR3 comprises 15 residues. V was shortened by 0 bases and J by 4 bases, with 13 bases between the two germline ends. CDR1 and CDR2 (germline): SGHRS, YFSETQ. The chain's CDR3 is CASSLGAAGAETQYF. The CDR3 nucleotides read TGCGCCAGCAGCTTGGGGGCGGCGGGGGCAGAGACCCAGTACTTC.

The rearrangement uses TRBV27 and TRBJ2-7, with a tentative D call TRBD1 (6 bases). V was shortened by 5 bases and J by 3 bases, with 14 bases between the two germline ends. CDR3 length: 14 amino acids. Germline CDR1 reads MNHEY; CDR2 reads SMNVEV (reference sequence). The chain's CDR3 is CASSVDWGRYEQYF. For the CDR3, the DNA is TGTGCCAGCAGTGTAGATTGGGGGCGCTACGAGCAGTACTTC.

The V gene is TRBV7-2, the J gene TRBJ2-3; 8 bases map to TRBD1. Germline V CDR1 and CDR2: SGHTA, FQGNSA. V shed 1 base, J shed 0 bases, and the junction held 3 bases outside the gene matches. CDR3 length equals 16 residues. CDR3 loop: CASSLDRGESTDTQYF. The CDR3, as DNA: TGTGCCAGCAGCTTAGACAGGGGGGAAAGCACAGATACGCAGTATTTT. The full variable domain, rest sourced from reference TRBV7-2 and TRBJ2-3, is GAGVSQSPSNKVTEKGKDVELRCDPISGHTALYWYRQSLGQGLEFLIYFQGNSAPDKSGLPSDRFSAERTGGSVSTLTIQRTQQEDSAVYLCASSLDRGESTDTQYFGPGTRLTVL.

This rearrangement joins TRBV25-1 to TRBJ2-5; TRBD2 is a possible D gene (6 bases). Trimming shortened V by 6 bases and J by 2 bases, and 19 bases separated the two germline ends. The germline CDR1 and CDR2 sequences are MGHDK and SYGVNS. This CDR3 region has 16 residues. The CDR3 DNA reads TGTGCCAGCAGCGAGTGGGGGAGCCGGGGGCAAGAGACCCAGTACTTC. This sequence encodes CASSEWGSRGQETQYF.

CDR3 DNA sequence: TGTGCCAGCAGCGGAGACCCTAGCGGGGGAGGAAATGAGCAGTTCTTC. Translated: CASSGDPSGGGNEQFF. The chain recombines TRBV7-6 with TRBJ2-1, with 10 bases matching TRBD2. The length of the CDR3 is 16 residues. Trimming at V came to 5 bases and at J to 7 bases, leaving 11 bases not matched to a gene. Germline V gives CDR1 SGHVS, CDR2 FNYEAQ.

The chain uses TRBV5-4 and TRBJ2-5; the match to TRBD2 covers 10 bases. V lost 0 bases and J lost 4; bases outside the gene matches: 3. The germline CDR1 and CDR2 sequences are SGHNT and YYREEE (reference sequence). This CDR3 has 15 residues. CDR3 sequence reads: CASSLVSGGRETQYF. As DNA, the CDR3 is TGTGCCAGCAGCTTGGTTAGCGGGGGGCGAGAGACCCAGTACTTC.

V and J are TRBV19 and TRBJ1-2; 8 bases align to TRBD1. This CDR3 is 13 amino acids long. Trimming at V came to 2 bases and at J to 8 bases, leaving 4 bases not matched to a gene. Germline V gene data show CDR1 as LNHDA and CDR2 as SQIVND (reference sequence). CDR3 amino acids: CASSIMDRDGYTF. CDR3 bases: TGTGCCAGTAGTATAATGGACAGGGACGGCTACACCTTC.

The CDR3 DNA reads as TGTGCCTGGAGTGTACCCCGACACACCCGCGACTATGGCTACACCTTC. Its translation is CAWSVPRHTRDYGYTF. This sequence joins TRBV30 and TRBJ1-2; no definite D call. CDR1 and CDR2 from the germline V gene are GTSNPN and SVGIG (reference sequence). CDR3 length: 16 residues. Trimming left V 0 bases short and J 3 bases short, with 17 bases between.

This clone is a singleton in its sample. The rearrangement joins TRBV6-1 to TRBJ2-5; 9 nucleotides match TRBD2. This CDR3 spans 13 amino acids. The junction had 7 bases not matched to a gene; V was cut back by 7 bases and J by 7 bases. Germline loops: CDR1 MNHNS, CDR2 SASEGT. CDR3 sequence reads: CASNVAGEGTQYF. The CDR3 nucleotides read TGTGCCAGCAACGTAGCGGGGGAAGGGACCCAGTACTTC.

J is TRBJ2-3 and V is TRBV7-2; TRBD2 matches 12 bases. Losses at the gene ends were 2 bases for V and 6 bases for J; bases not matched to a gene: 6. The CDR3 sequence is 16 residues long. Germline V gives CDR1 SGHTA, CDR2 FQGNSA. CDR3 DNA: TGTGCCAGCAGCTTATCGACTAGCGGGGGTGGGGATACGCAGTATTTT. As protein: CASSLSTSGGGDTQYF.

The chain has TRBV7-9 and TRBJ2-7; no definite D call. With 5 bases removed from V and 3 bases from J, the gap between germline ends came to 8 bases. Germline CDR1 and CDR2: SEHNR and FQNEAQ (reference sequence). CDR3 size: 12 residues. CDR3 amino acids: CASSIQFYEQYF. The DNA for the CDR3 is TGTGCCAGCAGCATACAGTTCTACGAGCAGTACTTC.

The chain carries TRBV11-2 and TRBJ2-7, with D possibly TRBD2 on 5 matching bases. The germline gives CDR1 SGHAT, CDR2 FQNNGV. The V gene lost 3 bases and the J gene lost 0 bases, with 12 bases spanning the gap. The CDR3 spans 15 residues. In nucleotides, the CDR3 is TGTGCCAGCAGCTTCCCGGGAAGTTACTCCTACGAGCAGTACTTC. Protein sequence: CASSFPGSYSYEQYF.

This clone was picked up a small number of times. CDR3 bases: TGTGCCAGCAGTTACGGACTAGCCACAGATACGCAGTATTTT. It is translated as CASSYGLATDTQYF. The rearrangement links TRBV6-5 to TRBJ2-3; TRBD2 matches at 8 bases. This CDR3 is 14 amino acids long. Germline lookup yields CDR1 MNHEY and CDR2 SVGAGI. After removal of 2 bases from V and 2 bases from J, the junction contained 0 bases not matched to a gene.

V and J are TRBV28 and TRBJ1-1; D is uncertain. The CDR3 is made up of 15 amino acids. The germline CDR1 and CDR2 sequences are MDHEN and SYDVKM. V lost 2 bases and J lost 4, with 14 bases in between. The DNA of the CDR3 is TGTGCCAGCAGTTTAATTGTACGGGAGGTCACTGAAGCTTTCTTT. Its protein is CASSLIVREVTEAFF.